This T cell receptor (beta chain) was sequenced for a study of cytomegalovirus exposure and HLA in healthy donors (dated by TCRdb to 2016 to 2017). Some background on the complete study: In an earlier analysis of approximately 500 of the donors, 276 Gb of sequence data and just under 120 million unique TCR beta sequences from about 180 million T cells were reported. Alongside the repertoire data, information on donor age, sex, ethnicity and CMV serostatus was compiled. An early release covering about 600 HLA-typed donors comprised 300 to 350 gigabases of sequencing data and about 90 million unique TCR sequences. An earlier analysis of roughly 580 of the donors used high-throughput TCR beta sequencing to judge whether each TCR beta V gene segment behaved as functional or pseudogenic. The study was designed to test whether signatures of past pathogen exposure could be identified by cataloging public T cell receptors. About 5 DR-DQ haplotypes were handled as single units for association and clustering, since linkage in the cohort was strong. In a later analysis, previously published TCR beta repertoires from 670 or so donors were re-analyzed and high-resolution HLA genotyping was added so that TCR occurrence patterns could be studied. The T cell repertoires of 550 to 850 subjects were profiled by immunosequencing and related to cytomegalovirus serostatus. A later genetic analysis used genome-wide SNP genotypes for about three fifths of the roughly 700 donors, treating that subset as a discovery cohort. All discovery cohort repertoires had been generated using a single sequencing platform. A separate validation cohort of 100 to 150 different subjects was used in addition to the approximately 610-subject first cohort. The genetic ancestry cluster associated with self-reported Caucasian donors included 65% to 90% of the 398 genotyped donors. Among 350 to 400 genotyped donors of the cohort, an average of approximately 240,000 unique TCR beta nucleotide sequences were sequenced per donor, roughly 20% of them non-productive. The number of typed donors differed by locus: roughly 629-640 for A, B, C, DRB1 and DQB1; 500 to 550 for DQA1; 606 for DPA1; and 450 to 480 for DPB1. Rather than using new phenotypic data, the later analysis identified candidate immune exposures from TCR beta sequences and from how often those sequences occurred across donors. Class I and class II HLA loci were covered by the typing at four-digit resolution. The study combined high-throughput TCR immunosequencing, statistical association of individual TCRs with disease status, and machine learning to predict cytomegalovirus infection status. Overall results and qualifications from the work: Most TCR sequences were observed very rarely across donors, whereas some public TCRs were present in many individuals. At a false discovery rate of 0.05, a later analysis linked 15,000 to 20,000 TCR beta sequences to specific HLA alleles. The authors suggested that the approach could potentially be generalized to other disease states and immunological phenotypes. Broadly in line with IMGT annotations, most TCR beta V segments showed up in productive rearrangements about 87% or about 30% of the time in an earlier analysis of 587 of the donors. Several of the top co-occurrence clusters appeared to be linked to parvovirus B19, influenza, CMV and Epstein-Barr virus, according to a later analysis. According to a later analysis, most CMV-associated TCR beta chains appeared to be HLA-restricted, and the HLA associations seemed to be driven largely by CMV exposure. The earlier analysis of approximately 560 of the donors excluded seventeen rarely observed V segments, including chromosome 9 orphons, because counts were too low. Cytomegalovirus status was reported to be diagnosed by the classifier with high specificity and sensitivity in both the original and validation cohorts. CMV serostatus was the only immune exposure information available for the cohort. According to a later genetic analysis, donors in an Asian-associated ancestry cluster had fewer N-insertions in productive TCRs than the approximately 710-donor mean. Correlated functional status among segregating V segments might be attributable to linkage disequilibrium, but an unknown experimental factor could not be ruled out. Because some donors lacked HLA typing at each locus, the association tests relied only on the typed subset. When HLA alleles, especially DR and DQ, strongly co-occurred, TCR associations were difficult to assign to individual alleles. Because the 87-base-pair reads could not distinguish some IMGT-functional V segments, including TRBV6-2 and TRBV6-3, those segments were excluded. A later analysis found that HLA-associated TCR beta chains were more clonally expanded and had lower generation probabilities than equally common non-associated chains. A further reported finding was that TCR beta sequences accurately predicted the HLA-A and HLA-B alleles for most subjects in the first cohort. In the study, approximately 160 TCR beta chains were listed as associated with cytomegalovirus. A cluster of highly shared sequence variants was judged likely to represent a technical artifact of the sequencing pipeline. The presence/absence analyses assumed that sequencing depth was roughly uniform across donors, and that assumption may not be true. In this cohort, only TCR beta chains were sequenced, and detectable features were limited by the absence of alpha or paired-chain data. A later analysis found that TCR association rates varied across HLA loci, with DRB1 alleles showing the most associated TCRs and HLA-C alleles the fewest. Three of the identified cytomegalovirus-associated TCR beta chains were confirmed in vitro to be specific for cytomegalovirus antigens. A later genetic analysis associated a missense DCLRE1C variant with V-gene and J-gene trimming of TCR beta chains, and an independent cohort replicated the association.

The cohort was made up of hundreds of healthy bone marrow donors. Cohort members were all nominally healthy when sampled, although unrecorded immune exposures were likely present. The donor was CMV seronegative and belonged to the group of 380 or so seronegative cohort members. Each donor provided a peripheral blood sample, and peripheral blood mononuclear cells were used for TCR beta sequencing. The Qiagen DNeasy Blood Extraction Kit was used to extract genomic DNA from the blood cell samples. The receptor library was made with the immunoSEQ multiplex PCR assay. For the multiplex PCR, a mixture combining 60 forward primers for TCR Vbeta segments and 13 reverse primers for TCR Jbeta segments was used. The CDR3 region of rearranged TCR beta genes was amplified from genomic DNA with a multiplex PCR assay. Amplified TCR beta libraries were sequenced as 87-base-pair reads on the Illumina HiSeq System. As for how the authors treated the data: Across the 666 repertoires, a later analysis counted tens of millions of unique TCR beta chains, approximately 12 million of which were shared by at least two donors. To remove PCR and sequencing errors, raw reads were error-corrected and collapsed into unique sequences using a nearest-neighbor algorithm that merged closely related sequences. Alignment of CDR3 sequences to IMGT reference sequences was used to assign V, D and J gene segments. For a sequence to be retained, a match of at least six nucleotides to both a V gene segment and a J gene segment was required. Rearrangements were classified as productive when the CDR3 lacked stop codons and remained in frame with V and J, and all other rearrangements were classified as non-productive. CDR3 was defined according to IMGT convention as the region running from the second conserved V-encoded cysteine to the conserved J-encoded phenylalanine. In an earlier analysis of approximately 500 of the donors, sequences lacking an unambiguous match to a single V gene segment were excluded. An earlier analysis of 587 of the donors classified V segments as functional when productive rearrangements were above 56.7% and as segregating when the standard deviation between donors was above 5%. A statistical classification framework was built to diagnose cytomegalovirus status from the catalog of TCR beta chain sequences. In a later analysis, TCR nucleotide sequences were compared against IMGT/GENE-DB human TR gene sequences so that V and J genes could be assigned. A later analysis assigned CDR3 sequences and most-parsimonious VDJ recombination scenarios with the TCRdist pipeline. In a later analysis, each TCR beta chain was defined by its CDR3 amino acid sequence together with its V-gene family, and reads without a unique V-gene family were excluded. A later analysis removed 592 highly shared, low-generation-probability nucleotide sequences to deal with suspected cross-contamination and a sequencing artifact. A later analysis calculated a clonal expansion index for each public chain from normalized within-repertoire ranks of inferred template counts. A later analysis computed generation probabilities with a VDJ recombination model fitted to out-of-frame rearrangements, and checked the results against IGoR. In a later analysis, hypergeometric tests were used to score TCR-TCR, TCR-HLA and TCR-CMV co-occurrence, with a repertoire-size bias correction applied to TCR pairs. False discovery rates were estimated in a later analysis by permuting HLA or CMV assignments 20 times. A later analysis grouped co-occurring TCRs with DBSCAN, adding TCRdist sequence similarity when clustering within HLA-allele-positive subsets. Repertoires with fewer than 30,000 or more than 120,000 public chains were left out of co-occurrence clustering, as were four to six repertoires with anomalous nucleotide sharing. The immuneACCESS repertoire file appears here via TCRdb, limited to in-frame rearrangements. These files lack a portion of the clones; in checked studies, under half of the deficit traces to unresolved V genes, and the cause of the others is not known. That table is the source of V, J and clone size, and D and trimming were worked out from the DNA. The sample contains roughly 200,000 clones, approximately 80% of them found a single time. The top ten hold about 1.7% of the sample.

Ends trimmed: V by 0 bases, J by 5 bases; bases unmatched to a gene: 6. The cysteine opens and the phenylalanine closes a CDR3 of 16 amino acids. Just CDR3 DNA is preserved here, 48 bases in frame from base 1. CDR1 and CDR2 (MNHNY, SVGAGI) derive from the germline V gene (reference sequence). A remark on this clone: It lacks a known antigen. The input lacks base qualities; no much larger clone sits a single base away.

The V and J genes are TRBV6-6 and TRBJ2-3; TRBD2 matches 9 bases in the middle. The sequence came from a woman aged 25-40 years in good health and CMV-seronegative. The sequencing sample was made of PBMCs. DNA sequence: TGTGCCAGCAGTTACTCGCGGGAGGGTGGTGGAGATACGCAGTATTTT. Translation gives CASSYSREGGGDTQYF.